These T cell receptor beta chains were read from a single sample in a study of response to subunit inactivated influenza vaccine. TCRdb analysed the RT-PCR reads with MiXCR anew, one entry per CDR3 protein. In the table there are 400,000 to 550,000 distinct CDR3 sequences, 25% of which are singletons. Here the sequenced sample was CD4+ T cells sorted from PBMCs, taken roughly 5 days after vaccination. All receptors derive from a man between 45 and 60 years old who received an inactivated influenza vaccine. Both conserved end residues are trimmed from each CDR3.

V	length	J	CDR3
TRBV15	13	TRBJ2-1	ATSRDPRGYSEQF
TRBV7-9	12	TRBJ2-3	ASSLMGPQDTQY
TRBV4-2	14	TRBJ2-1	ASSQEFRQGGIEQF
TRBV5-1	13	TRBJ2-2	ASSPSLAGGGKLF
TRBV19	11	TRBJ2-5	ASGEQGGETQY
TRBV20-1	11	TRBJ2-5	SAQMGARGTQY
TRBV4-3	13	TRBJ2-1	ASSHRGRVADEQF
TRBV7-8	13	TRBJ2-7	ASSNRRDTHYEQY
TRBV5-5	13	TRBJ2-3	ASSLALAGTNTQY
TRBV30	12	TRBJ1-5	AWSVKGSNQPQH
TRBV12-3/TRBV12-4	13	TRBJ2-1	ASSRSGGAKSEQF
TRBV7-6	15	TRBJ1-3	ASSSSPGLVGGNTIY
TRBV6-1	11	TRBJ1-1	ASSPLRGGRAF
TRBV5-1	11	TRBJ2-7	ASSQSDRGEQY
TRBV6-2/TRBV6-3	12	TRBJ2-1	ASAGRAEWDEQF
TRBV7-2	12	TRBJ2-7	ASSAFDRGRLFH
TRBV12-3/TRBV12-4	11	TRBJ2-1	ASSFALAGGKF
TRBV29-1	17	TRBJ2-1	SVPIPGLANYILYNEQF
TRBV7-9	13	TRBJ2-1	ASSLGQGSYNEQF
TRBV18	13	TRBJ2-1	ASSPLLRGRNEQF
TRBV5-1	11	TRBJ2-3	ASSEPSTDTQY
TRBV12-3/TRBV12-4	14	TRBJ2-2	ASSTNRGHISGELF
TRBV20-1	14	TRBJ2-3	SARGVRGGAPDTQY
TRBV5-8	14	TRBJ2-3	ASSLTVLARIDTQY
TRBV15	12	TRBJ2-3	ATSREGTGDTQY
TRBV5-4	13	TRBJ2-3	ASSFTSGVADTQY
TRBV5-1	14	TRBJ2-7	ASSLSRGAGGYEQY
TRBV20-1	11	TRBJ1-5	SALDSPDQPQH
TRBV3-1	12	TRBJ2-7	ASSQIPGSHEQY
TRBV4-3	14	TRBJ2-5	ASSQDFLAGEETQY
TRBV6-1	13	TRBJ2-7	ASSRRRGSSNEQY
TRBV7-2	13	TRBJ2-1	ASSLARAGVNEQF
TRBV15	12	TRBJ1-3	ATSRDLQGNTIY
TRBV10-3	12	TRBJ2-2	AISGGQDTGELF
TRBV5-1	14	TRBJ1-2	ASSRRTPGTDYGYT
TRBV10-3	12	TRBJ1-4	AISESKISEKLF
TRBV4-3	14	TRBJ2-7	ASSQGVAGPPYEQY
TRBV5-1	13	TRBJ2-3	ASSLGSGGADTQY
TRBV13	11	TRBJ1-1	ASLRGRGTEAF
TRBV3-1	12	TRBJ1-5	ASSPTGGGQPQH
TRBV20-1	12	TRBJ1-5	SAGYRDWDQPQH
TRBV11-2	12	TRBJ1-2	ASSRGRGSYGYT
TRBV5-1	11	TRBJ2-5	ASSSTVLETQY
TRBV5-1	15	TRBJ2-2	ASSLVGSTFPTGELF
TRBV7-2	13	TRBJ1-6	ASSFQGNNNSPLH
TRBV12-3/TRBV12-4	12	TRBJ2-3	ASSLPGAADTQY